What follows are 27 T cell receptor beta chains derived from one specimen sequenced in a study of glioma-infiltrating T cells. The iRepertoire nested amplicon-rescue multiplex PCR amplified TCR alpha and beta CDR3s from RNA. Using its own MiXCR run on the multiplex PCR reads, TCRdb lists one record per CDR3 protein. Counted here are more than 350,000 distinct CDR3 sequences, 41% occurring once; the ten biggest clones make up around 12%. The source material was glioma tissue, nonneoplastic brain tissue, or PBMCs (not recorded which). The origin of the receptors is a human donor with low-grade glioma or glioblastoma, undergoing nonglioma brain surgery, or in good health (not recorded which).

The V call is TRBV28, the J call TRBJ1-1; TRBD1 agrees at 9 bases. The J segment lost 5 bases and the V segment lost 5 bases, leaving 3 bases of the junction unmatched. CDR1 is MDHEN, CDR2 SYDVKM, per germline. The CDR3 spans 13 residues. The CDR3 DNA reads TGTGCCAGCAGTCGACAGGGGGAAACTGAAGCTTTCTTT. It is translated as CASSRQGETEAFF.

This clonotype was seen a few times. This CDR3 reads CASTHLNTGNSNQPQHF. The CDR3 coding sequence is TGTGCCAGCACACACCTAAACACCGGCAATAGCAATCAGCCCCAGCATTTT. The chain joins TRBV28 to TRBJ1-5; no clear D gene. This CDR3 has 17 amino acids. Trimming removed 7 bases from V and 0 bases from J, with 19 bases in between. Germline CDR1 is MDHEN and CDR2 is SYDVKM.

The rearrangement joins TRBV15 to TRBJ2-3; 10 bases fit TRBD1. V was clipped by 5 bases and J by 7 bases; unmatched bases: 9. Germline CDR1 reads LNHNV; CDR2 reads YYDKDF (reference sequence). The CDR3 contains 15 residues. CDR3 residues: CATSLRDRGIHTQYF. For the CDR3, the DNA is TGTGCCACCAGCCTCCGGGACAGGGGTATACATACGCAGTATTTT.

The gene calls are TRBV27 and TRBJ2-1, with D tentatively TRBD1 or TRBD2 (5 bases each). In germline, CDR1 is MNHEY, CDR2 SMNVEV (reference sequence). The CDR3 covers 15 residues. V lost 6 bases and J lost 5, with 17 bases in between. The CDR3 here is CASSVVGDGHNEQFF. The CDR3 nucleotides are TGTGCCAGCAGCGTAGTTGGGGACGGCCACAATGAGCAGTTCTTC.

At least ten counts were recorded for this clonotype. The chain is built from TRBV20-1 and TRBJ2-5, with 14 bases lining up with TRBD2. Germline V gives CDR1 DFQATT, CDR2 SNEGSKA (reference sequence). CDR3 size: 16 residues. V dropped 2 bases and J dropped 5; count of bases not matched to a gene: 7. The chain's CDR3 is CSARRLAGGPGETQYF. CDR3 in DNA: TGCAGTGCTAGAAGACTAGCGGGAGGGCCGGGGGAGACCCAGTACTTC.

This clonotype was picked up many times. This chain joins TRBV6-2 or TRBV6-3 and TRBJ1-1; 8 bases are a match to TRBD1. Losses at the gene ends were 7 bases for V and 5 bases for J; bases not matched to a gene: 9. Looked up from germline, CDR1 is MNHEY and CDR2 is SVGEGT. The CDR3 runs to 14 residues. CDR3 in DNA: TGTGCCAGCACTCTGACAGGGGAAATAACTGAAGCTTTCTTT. Translation: CASTLTGEITEAFF.

The chain employs TRBV7-2 and TRBJ1-2; 8 nucleotides line up with TRBD1. Germline CDR1 reads SGHTA; CDR2 reads FQGNSA. V gave up 5 bases and J gave up 7 bases; unmatched junction bases: 6. The CDR3 totals 13 residues. CDR3 DNA sequence: TGTGCCAGCAGCCCGGGACAGGATCTTGGCTACACCTTC. It yields the protein CASSPGQDLGYTF.

The rearrangement links TRBV20-1 to TRBJ1-1; perhaps TRBD1 as D (5 bases). The CDR3 sequence is 14 residues long. V lost 3 bases, J lost 1 base, and 12 bases lay in between. CDR1 DFQATT and CDR2 SNEGSKA come from the germline V gene (reference sequence). The CDR3 is CSARGWGRNTEAFF. The CDR3 nucleotides are TGCAGTGCTAGGGGATGGGGGAGGAACACTGAAGCTTTCTTT.

This clonotype was recorded once. The V and J genes are TRBV5-4 and TRBJ2-3; D remains ambiguous. The CDR3 length is 15 residues. V was clipped by 3 bases and J by 0 bases, with 11 bases between them. Germline CDR1 SGHNT, CDR2 YYREEE (reference sequence). CDR3 sequence (DNA): TGTGCCAGCAGCTCCGACCATTTGAGCACAGATACGCAGTATTTT. It yields the protein CASSSDHLSTDTQYF.

The table lists this clonotype with many counts. The chain carries TRBV7-8 and TRBJ2-3; D call uncertain. The germline gives CDR1 SGHVS, CDR2 FQNEAQ. This CDR3 comprises 14 residues. V lost 0 bases, J lost 6 bases, and 10 bases lay in between. The CDR3 protein is CASSLARIWDTQYF. CDR3 coding DNA: TGTGCCAGCAGCTTAGCGAGGATTTGGGATACGCAGTATTTT.

There are a few counts of this clonotype. The V gene is TRBV20-1, the J gene TRBJ2-3; possible D gene TRBD1, 6 bases. The CDR3 loop spans 15 amino acids. Germline CDR1 is DFQATT and CDR2 is SNEGSKA (reference sequence). V shed 5 bases and J shed 4 bases, with 19 bases lying between them. The chain's CDR3 is CSAEMGTGISDTQYF. The CDR3 DNA follows: TGCAGTGCTGAAATGGGTACAGGGATCTCAGATACGCAGTATTTT.

There are many counts of this clonotype. The chain employs TRBV6-1 and TRBJ1-5; D unclear. Trimming took 3 bases from V and 0 from J, leaving 12 bases between them. Germline V lookup: CDR1 MNHNS, CDR2 SASEGT. The CDR3 is 16 amino acids. CDR3 DNA sequence: TGTGCCAGCAGTGACGATAGCCTCTATAGCAATCAGCCCCAGCATTTT. It translates to CASSDDSLYSNQPQHF.

The CDR3 DNA sequence: TGTGCCAGCAGCCACTCGGGAGGGCGGCGGAATGAGCAGTTCTTC. This translates into CASSHSGGRRNEQFF. The chain links TRBV3-1 to TRBJ2-1; 8 positions match TRBD2. Trimming at V came to 3 bases and at J to 7 bases, leaving 8 bases not matched to a gene. CDR1 and CDR2 from the germline V gene are LGHDT and YNNKEL (reference sequence). The CDR3 spans 15 residues.

The chain has TRBV28 and TRBJ1-4; no clear D gene. This CDR3 is built from 13 residues. V was cut by 6 bases and J by 4 bases, with 9 bases left in between. Germline V gene sequence: CDR1 MDHEN, CDR2 SYDVKM. The CDR3 spells CASRKGGNEKLFF. The CDR3, as DNA: TGTGCCAGCAGAAAGGGCGGTAATGAAAAACTGTTTTTT.

This chain links TRBV5-1 with TRBJ1-4; TRBD1 matches 8 bases. Per germline, CDR1 SGHRS and CDR2 YFSETQ. V lost 5 bases to trimming and J lost 8 bases; unmatched junction nucleotides: 8. This CDR3 is built from 14 residues. The CDR3 is CASRGGTGGEKLFF. CDR3 bases: TGCGCCAGCAGAGGTGGGACAGGCGGAGAAAAACTGTTTTTT. Full variable domain (rest looked up from reference TRBV5-1 and TRBJ1-4): KAGVTQTPRYLIKTRGQQVTLSCSPISGHRSVSWYQQTPGQGLQFLFEYFSETQRNKGNFPGRFSGRQFSNSRSEMNVSTLELGDSALYLCASRGGTGGEKLFFGSGTQLSVL.

As DNA, the CDR3 is TGTGCCAGCAGCTTAGATCAAGATACGCAGTATTTT. Translated: CASSLDQDTQYF. The rearrangement links TRBV11-2 to TRBJ2-3; D is uncertain. V dropped 0 bases and J dropped 5 bases, with 3 bases sitting between them. Germline CDR1 and CDR2: SGHAT and FQNNGV. The CDR3 loop spans 12 amino acids.

The J gene is TRBJ2-3, the V gene TRBV5-1, with 12 bases that match TRBD1. This CDR3 comprises 16 residues. Trimming cost V 4 bases and J 8 bases; bases outside gene matches: 11. Per the germline V gene, CDR1 is SGHRS and CDR2 is YFSETQ. CDR3 region: CASSPNPGQGAGTQYF. CDR3 nucleotide sequence: TGCGCCAGCAGCCCCAATCCGGGACAGGGGGCTGGTACGCAGTATTTT.

The sample holds many counts of this clonotype. CDR3 sequence: CASSLSGNPGYEQYF. CDR3 sequence (DNA): TGTGCCAGCAGTTTATCTGGGAACCCGGGATACGAGCAGTACTTC. V gene TRBV27 combines with J gene TRBJ2-7, with TRBD2 as a possible D gene (5 bases). With 0 bases removed from V and 4 bases from J, the gap between germline ends came to 13 bases. Germline loops: CDR1 MNHEY, CDR2 SMNVEV (reference sequence). The CDR3 has 15 amino acids.

As for this clonotype: An end of the junction differs from the germline gene, which may be a read error. The chain links TRBV6-2 or TRBV6-3 to TRBJ2-7; the D gene is possibly TRBD1 (6 bases). Germline-derived CDR1 and CDR2 are MNHEY and SVGEGT. The length of the CDR3 is 13 residues. The CDR3: CANSYRTAHEQYF. CDR3 sequence (DNA): TGTGCCAACAGTTACCGGACAGCCCACGAGCAGTACTTC.

This clonotype has ten or more counts. The chain employs TRBV6-1 and TRBJ2-7, with TRBD2 matching over 9 bases. This CDR3 spans 13 amino acids. J was trimmed by 5 bases and V by 5 bases; bases with no gene match: 4. CDR1 and CDR2 (germline): MNHNS, SASEGT. The CDR3 sequence is CASSLAGVNEQYF. DNA for the CDR3: TGTGCCAGCAGTTTAGCGGGAGTTAACGAGCAGTACTTC.

This sequence joins TRBV10-3 and TRBJ2-5; D is undetermined. Germline CDR1 is ENHRY and CDR2 is SYGVKD. Trimming removed 0 bases at V and 5 bases at J, with 10 bases between. The length of the CDR3 is 14 residues. The DNA for the CDR3 is TGTGCCATCAGTGAGTCGATCGGGCTGGAGACCCAGTACTTC. This encodes CAISESIGLETQYF.

This clonotype was detected ten times or more. The rearrangement uses TRBV7-9 and TRBJ1-1, with no clear D. CDR1 is SEHNR and CDR2 is FQNEAQ in the germline V gene (reference sequence). The CDR3 loop spans 14 amino acids. The V end lost 4 bases, the J end lost 0 bases, and 9 bases lay between the germline ends. The CDR3 DNA reads TGTGCCAGCAGCTATACACTCATGAACACTGAAGCTTTCTTT. This encodes CASSYTLMNTEAFF.

The chain recombines TRBV6-1 with TRBJ1-2, with D unclear. The CDR3 is 11 amino acids. V shed 6 bases and J shed 8 bases, with 10 bases lying between them. Germline CDR1 is MNHNS and CDR2 is SASEGT. CDR3 amino acids: CASSTAGGYTF. The CDR3 DNA reads as TGTGCCAGCAGCACAGCTGGGGGCTACACCTTC.

Only a few counts were recorded for this clonotype. CDR3 sequence (DNA): TGCAGTGCTAGAGAGGACAGGTTATACAATGAGCAGTTCTTC. Encoded protein: CSAREDRLYNEQFF. This chain links TRBV20-1 with TRBJ2-1, with 7 bases lining up with TRBD1. With 0 bases clipped from V and 4 bases from J, the junction kept 3 bases outside the gene matches. Germline V gives CDR1 DFQATT, CDR2 SNEGSKA (reference sequence). The CDR3 length is 14 residues.

Notes on this clonotype: A read error may explain this, as a much larger clone is one base away. The chain employs TRBV6-5 and TRBJ2-3; the match to TRBD1 covers 8 bases. CDR3 length: 15 amino acids. CDR1 and CDR2 (germline): MNHEY, SVGAGI. The CDR3 protein is CDSSRTGTVTDTQYF. The CDR3 DNA reads as TGTGACAGCAGCCGGACAGGGACAGTTACAGATACGCAGTATTTT.

The chain links TRBV19 to TRBJ1-4; the D is unclear. Deletions cut 10 bases from V and 4 bases from J, with 10 bases between. This CDR3 has 12 amino acids. Germline V CDR1 and CDR2: LNHDA, SQIVND (reference sequence). CDR3 residues: CATTSYNEKLFF. CDR3 DNA sequence: TGTGCCACGACTAGCTATAATGAAAAACTGTTTTTT.

This clonotype was recorded at least ten times. The chain links TRBV20-1 to TRBJ1-4; perhaps TRBD1 as D (6 bases). Trimming removed 6 bases from V and 12 bases from J, with 14 bases in between. The CDR3 loop spans 11 amino acids. CDR1 is DFQATT and CDR2 is SNEGSKA in the germline V gene (reference sequence). CDR3: CSAVGRTELFF. The CDR3 region has the DNA TGCAGTGCCGTAGGCCGGACAGAACTGTTTTTT.